Listed here are 21 T cell receptor beta chains from one sample, sequenced in a study of shared clonotypes between healthy human individuals. TCRdb's copy holds only in-frame clones and misses some; the assay was immunoSEQ multiplex PCR. This sample has about a million clones; around 74% occur once, and the top ten carry 1.4%. Sequencing was carried out using memory CD4+ T cells sorted from blood. The sample's subset: CD45RA-negative fraction. These receptors originate from a man younger than 35 in good health.

This clone was recorded once. This chain connects TRBV29-1 to TRBJ2-5; tentative D call: TRBD1 (6 bases). Germline V lookup: CDR1 SQVTM, CDR2 ANQGSEA. The CDR3 length is 11 residues. The V end was cut by 7 bases, the J end by 5 bases, with 11 bases between. Written as DNA, the CDR3 is TGCAGCGGGGGGCTGGGGGAGACCCAGTACTTC. Translation: CSGGLGETQYF.

V is TRBV7-9 and J is TRBJ1-1, with 11 bases lining up with TRBD1. This CDR3 is 14 amino acids long. Germline V CDR1 and CDR2: SEHNR, FQNEAQ (reference sequence). V was pared by 9 bases and J by 6 bases, with 9 bases of the junction left unmatched. The CDR3 here is CASTPGQGESEAFF. In DNA form, the CDR3 reads TGTGCCAGTACACCGGGACAGGGGGAATCTGAAGCTTTCTTT.

The chain is built from TRBV5-1 and TRBJ2-1; D gene unclear. The CDR3 sequence is 13 residues long. Germline CDR1 reads SGHRS; CDR2 reads YFSETQ. V was pared by 0 bases and J by 15 bases, with 16 bases between. In DNA, the CDR3 is TGCGCCAGCAGCTTGGCCCCGGACGGTATTTGGTTCTTC. Translated: CASSLAPDGIWFF.

J is TRBJ2-3 and V is TRBV7-8; D might be TRBD1 (6 bases). The CDR3 has 16 residues. V lost 0 bases to trimming and J lost 6 bases, with 16 bases between them. The germline V gene has CDR1 SGHVS and CDR2 FQNEAQ. The CDR3 reads CASSLALPSQGDTQYF. DNA of the CDR3: TGTGCCAGCAGCTTAGCGCTGCCCAGCCAGGGGGATACGCAGTATTTT.

This clone was found a few times. Written as DNA, the CDR3 is TGTGCCATCAGCGCCGGGACGGATCAGCCCCAGCATTTT. Protein: CAISAGTDQPQHF. The chain is built from TRBV10-3 and TRBJ1-5; D may be TRBD1 (5 bases). The CDR3 sequence is 13 residues long. V was cut by 6 bases and J by 5 bases, with 11 bases left in between. Germline CDR1 is ENHRY and CDR2 is SYGVKD.

This chain joins TRBV29-1 and TRBJ1-5, with 7 bases fitting TRBD1. The CDR3 is 13 amino acids. CDR1 and CDR2 from the germline V gene are SQVTM and ANQGSEA. V dropped 7 bases and J dropped 7; count of bases not matched to a gene: 10. The CDR3 DNA follows: TGCAGCGCTCGACAGGGAAGAGGACAGCCCCAGCATTTT. Amino acids: CSARQGRGQPQHF.

This rearrangement joins TRBV12-2 to TRBJ2-7; TRBD2, the table's D call, lacks a check against the DNA. TRBV12-2 is an annotated pseudogene. The length of the CDR3 is 19 residues. The CDR3 here is CASRFPRSPTGVSSYEQYF. The CDR3 DNA sequence: TGTGCAAGTCGCTTTCCTCGGTCCCCGACCGGGGTCTCCTCCTACGAGCAGTACTTC.

The chain is built from TRBV19 and TRBJ1-4; D is ambiguous. This CDR3 has 14 amino acids. The germline CDR1 and CDR2 sequences are LNHDA and SQIVND (reference sequence). Trimming shortened V by 7 bases and J by 4 bases, and 13 bases separated the two germline ends. The CDR3 coding sequence is TGTGCCAGTAAGGAAAGGGTACATAATGAAAAACTGTTTTTT. This gives the protein CASKERVHNEKLFF.

About this clone itself: The sample carries other DNA sequences with the same CDR3. This sequence joins TRBV6-5 and TRBJ1-6, with D possibly matching TRBD1 (5 bases). Germline-derived CDR1 and CDR2 are MNHEY and SVGAGI. The CDR3 covers 14 residues. Trimming removed 6 bases at V and 7 bases at J, with 13 bases between. The chain's CDR3 is CASSRTGANSPLHF. The CDR3 DNA sequence: TGTGCCAGCAGCCGAACAGGCGCCAATTCACCCCTCCACTTT.

This chain joins TRBV28 and TRBJ1-5; D is possibly TRBD1 (5 bases). The V end lost 6 bases, the J end lost 4 bases, and 16 bases lay between the germline ends. CDR3 length: 15 residues. Germline CDR1 reads MDHEN; CDR2 reads SYDVKM. This CDR3 reads CASRSGGIFNQPQHF. The CDR3, as DNA: TGTGCCAGCAGATCGGGGGGAATCTTTAATCAGCCCCAGCATTTT.

The J gene is TRBJ1-6, the V gene TRBV18, with D maybe TRBD1 (6 bases). The CDR3 loop spans 14 amino acids. The ends were cut back, 6 bases at V and 10 bases at J, with 16 bases in the middle. Per the germline V gene, CDR1 is KGHSH and CDR2 is LQKENI. The CDR3 region is CASSLQGGGSPLHF. The CDR3 region has the DNA TGTGCCAGCTCTCTACAGGGCGGCGGGTCACCCCTCCACTTT.

The rearrangement joins TRBV7-8 to TRBJ1-5; no firm D call. The CDR3 is 15 amino acids. V lost 1 base and J lost 3, with 10 bases in between. The germline V gene has CDR1 SGHVS and CDR2 FQNEAQ. Here the CDR3 reads CASSLGSGINQPQHF. The CDR3 coding sequence is TGTGCCAGCAGCTTAGGGTCAGGTATCAATCAGCCCCAGCATTTT.

This chain joins TRBV29-1 and TRBJ1-4; D may be TRBD1 (5 bases). Germline V gene lookup returns CDR1 SQVTM and CDR2 ANQGSEA. V dropped 6 bases and J dropped 6 bases, with 17 bases sitting between them. This CDR3 spans 14 amino acids. The CDR3 loop is CSVLDQGGDEKLFF. DNA for the CDR3: TGCAGCGTCCTCGACCAGGGAGGAGATGAAAAACTGTTTTTT.

The J gene is TRBJ1-6, the V gene TRBV19; the match to TRBD1 covers 7 bases. CDR1 LNHDA and CDR2 SQIVND come from the germline V gene (reference sequence). The CDR3 is made up of 15 amino acids. The junction had 9 bases not matched to a gene; V was cut back by 6 bases and J by 7 bases. This chain's CDR3 is CASRRGDSSNSPLHF. Here the CDR3 DNA reads TGTGCCAGTAGGCGGGGGGACAGCTCAAATTCACCCCTCCACTTT.

This chain links TRBV6-6 with TRBJ2-6; D remains unclear. The CDR3 runs 13 residues. The ends were cut back, 6 bases at V and 3 bases at J, with 6 bases in the middle. CDR1 is MNHNY, CDR2 SVGAGI, per germline (reference sequence). CDR3 sequence: CASSPGGANVLTF. CDR3 coding DNA: TGTGCCAGCAGCCCAGGTGGGGCCAACGTCCTGACTTTC.

The chain recombines TRBV5-1 with TRBJ1-6; D not certain. V was clipped by 4 bases and J by 7 bases, with 12 bases between them. The germline V gene has CDR1 SGHRS and CDR2 YFSETQ. CDR3 length equals 14 residues. Written as DNA, the CDR3 is TGCGCCAGCAGCCTGGAGGCAGTAAATTCACCCCTCCACTTT. Protein product: CASSLEAVNSPLHF.

V usage is TRBV28 and J usage is TRBJ1-2; D remains ambiguous. There are 13 residues in the CDR3. Germline values: CDR1 MDHEN, CDR2 SYDVKM. Trimming shortened V by 1 base and J by 6 bases, and 9 bases separated the two germline ends. The CDR3 reads CASSLYLPNGYTF. Written as DNA, the CDR3 is TGTGCCAGCAGTTTATACCTACCCAATGGCTACACCTTC.

The CDR3 bases are TGCGCCAGCAGCTTGGTTTCTATCTCCTACAATGAGCAGTTCTTC. As protein: CASSLVSISYNEQFF. The gene calls are TRBV5-1 and TRBJ2-1; D gene unclear. The germline V and J ends were trimmed by 0 bases and 0 bases, with 7 bases remaining between them. The CDR3 is 15 residues long. CDR1 is SGHRS and CDR2 is YFSETQ in the germline V gene.

V is TRBV5-1 and J is TRBJ2-7, with TRBD2 as a possible D gene (6 bases). There are 18 residues in the CDR3. Germline lookup yields CDR1 SGHRS and CDR2 YFSETQ. Trimming shortened V by 2 bases and J by 4 bases, and 25 bases separated the two germline ends. The CDR3 DNA sequence: TGCGCCAGCAGCTTTATCGCGGGGAGGCCGACATCATATTACGAGCAGTACTTC. This gives the protein CASSFIAGRPTSYYEQYF.

This chain joins TRBV5-1 and TRBJ2-1; 12 bases line up with TRBD2. After removal of 0 bases from V and 8 bases from J, the junction contained 12 bases not matched to a gene. CDR1 and CDR2 (germline): SGHRS, YFSETQ. The length of the CDR3 is 18 residues. CDR3 sequence reads: CASSLEPRPTSGSYEQFF. The CDR3 nucleotides read TGCGCCAGCAGCTTGGAACCTCGGCCGACTAGCGGGAGCTATGAGCAGTTCTTC.

Notes on this clone: Other nucleotide sequences in the sample specify the same CDR3. The chain carries TRBV10-3 and TRBJ1-2, with TRBD1 as a possible D gene (6 bases). CDR1 is ENHRY, CDR2 SYGVKD, per germline. The CDR3 consists of 14 residues. V was trimmed by 0 bases and J by 1 base, leaving 6 bases between them. CDR3 nucleotide sequence: TGTGCCATCAGTGAGTCAGGGGGTAACTATGGCTACACCTTC. Residues: CAISESGGNYGYTF.